The 21 T cell receptor beta chains in this list originate from one sample, sequenced in a study of blood T cell repertoires in COVID-19. Data came from immunoSEQ multiplex PCR; TCRdb stores just in-frame clones and leaves some out. The data show approximately 170,000 clones, about 80% seen once. Specimen: PBMCs or T cells enriched from blood (not recorded which). The origin of the receptors is a man in his forties or fifties who had recovered from COVID-19.

V and J are TRBV19 and TRBJ2-3; maybe TRBD2 (5 bases). The CDR3 is 14 residues long. Trimming stripped 3 bases from V and 5 bases from J, with 12 bases between. CDR1 LNHDA and CDR2 SQIVND come from the germline V gene (reference sequence). Written as DNA, the CDR3 is TGTGCCAGTAGTATCCGGGGTAGCGAAGATACGCAGTATTTT. It codes for CASSIRGSEDTQYF. Combining the CDR3 with reference TRBV19 and TRBJ2-3 gives the whole variable domain DGGITQSPKYLFRKEGQNVTLSCEQNLNHDAMYWYRQDPGQGLRLIYYSQIVNDFQKGDIAEGYSVSREKKESFPLTVTSAQKNPTAFYLCASSIRGSEDTQYFGPGTRLTVL.

This clone showed up just once. This chain connects TRBV18 to TRBJ1-1, with no clear D. Germline lookup yields CDR1 KGHSH and CDR2 LQKENI. V was trimmed by 2 bases and J by 6 bases, leaving 10 bases between them. This CDR3 is built from 13 residues. The chain's CDR3 is CASSPEVVSEAFF. DNA for the CDR3: TGTGCCAGCTCACCAGAGGTTGTCTCTGAAGCTTTCTTT.

V and J are TRBV13 and TRBJ2-4; tentative D call: TRBD1 (6 bases). This CDR3 spans 16 amino acids. From germline, CDR1 is PRHDT and CDR2 FYEKMQ (reference sequence). V was clipped by 1 base and J by 5 bases, with 15 bases between them. The chain's CDR3 is CASSLDGRGTENIQYF. CDR3 sequence (DNA): TGTGCCAGCAGCTTAGATGGCAGGGGAACGGAAAACATTCAGTACTTC.

The chain joins TRBV3-1 (or the pseudogene TRBV3-2) to TRBJ2-3; 10 nucleotides match TRBD1. CDR3 size: 18 residues. With 3 bases clipped from V and 4 bases from J, the junction kept 13 bases outside the gene matches. Looked up from germline, CDR1 is LGHDT and CDR2 is YNNKEL (reference sequence). The chain's CDR3 is CASSHYPGQGLDADTQYF. CDR3 DNA: TGTGCCAGCAGCCATTACCCGGGACAGGGGCTCGACGCAGATACGCAGTATTTT.

The CDR3 is CASSQEGLYNEQFF. The CDR3 DNA reads as TGTGCCAGCAGCCAAGAGGGCCTGTACAATGAGCAGTTCTTC. V is TRBV3-1 (or the pseudogene TRBV3-2) and J is TRBJ2-1; D ambiguous. Germline V gives CDR1 LGHDT, CDR2 YNNKEL (reference sequence). This CDR3 region has 14 residues. The V end lost 0 bases, the J end lost 4 bases, and 7 bases lay between the germline ends.

The rearrangement uses TRBV3-1 (or the pseudogene TRBV3-2) and TRBJ1-2; 12 nucleotides match TRBD1. V trimming: 0 bases; J trimming: 8 bases; junction bases outside the gene matches: 7. CDR3 length: 16 residues. Germline values: CDR1 LGHDT, CDR2 YNNKEL (reference sequence). The CDR3 sequence is CASSQDSGTGGGGYTF. As DNA, the CDR3 is TGTGCCAGCAGCCAAGATTCCGGGACAGGGGGCGGCGGCTACACCTTC.

The chain employs TRBV12-3 or TRBV12-4 and TRBJ1-1, with a possible D match to TRBD1 (6 bases). Trimming took 10 bases from V and 0 from J, leaving 9 bases between them. This CDR3 region has 12 residues. The CDR3 loop reads CATDRLNTEAFF. The CDR3 nucleotides read TGTGCCACAGACAGGCTGAACACTGAAGCTTTCTTT.

V usage is TRBV5-4 and J usage is TRBJ1-2; possibly TRBD1 for D (5 bases). Germline V lookup: CDR1 SGHNT, CDR2 YYREEE (reference sequence). The CDR3 sequence is 12 residues long. Trimming pared 3 bases from V and 4 bases from J, leaving 7 bases between. The CDR3 here is CASSSDTYGYTF. In DNA form, the CDR3 reads TGTGCCAGCAGCTCGGACACCTATGGCTACACCTTC. Based on the CDR3 plus reference TRBV5-4 and TRBJ1-2, the full variable domain is ETGVTQSPTHLIKTRGQQVTLRCSSQSGHNTVSWYQQALGQGPQFIFQYYREEENGRGNFPPRFSGLQFPNYSSELNVNALELDDSALYLCASSSDTYGYTFGSGTRLTVV.

V usage is TRBV14 and J usage is TRBJ2-7; 7 positions agree with TRBD1. The length of the CDR3 is 12 residues. Germline V gene sequence: CDR1 SGHDN, CDR2 FVKESK. J gave up 5 bases and V 8 bases, and 6 bases lay outside the gene matches. CDR3 protein: CASPAGGNEQYF. Here the CDR3 DNA reads TGTGCCAGCCCCGCAGGGGGAAACGAGCAGTACTTC. Drawing the rest from reference TRBV14 and TRBJ2-7, the complete variable domain is EAGVTQFPSHSVIEKGQTVTLRCDPISGHDNLYWYRRVMGKEIKFLLHFVKESKQDESGMPNNRFLAERTGGTYSTLKVQPAELEDSGVYFCASPAGGNEQYFGPGTRLTVT.

The chain employs TRBV24-1 and TRBJ2-3; TRBD2 matches 8 bases. Germline V lookup: CDR1 KGHDR, CDR2 SFDVKD. This CDR3 spans 15 amino acids. V trimming: 4 bases; J trimming: 5 bases; junction bases outside the gene matches: 7. CDR3 sequence (DNA): TGTGCCACCAGTGACCCAAGCGGGGGTTTAGATACGCAGTATTTT. Translation: CATSDPSGGLDTQYF.

This chain links TRBV7-9 with TRBJ2-5, with TRBD2 as a possible D gene (5 bases). Trimming took 0 bases from V and 2 from J, leaving 7 bases between them. Germline lookup yields CDR1 SEHNR and CDR2 FQNEAQ (reference sequence). The CDR3 is 14 amino acids. The CDR3 DNA reads as TGTGCCAGCAGCTTAGCTACTAGTCAAGAGACCCAGTACTTC. Translation: CASSLATSQETQYF.

This clone came up a few times. V usage is TRBV19 and J usage is TRBJ1-1; weak D call: TRBD1 (6 bases). Per the germline V gene, CDR1 is LNHDA and CDR2 is SQIVND (reference sequence). Trimming stripped 5 bases from V and 0 bases from J, with 13 bases between. The CDR3 extends over 15 amino acids. CDR3: CASSVTGPMNTEAFF. In DNA, the CDR3 is TGTGCCAGTAGTGTCACAGGGCCGATGAACACTGAAGCTTTCTTT.

The rearrangement uses TRBV11-3 and TRBJ2-7; 7 nucleotides match TRBD1. V gave up 5 bases and J gave up 3 bases; unmatched junction bases: 4. The CDR3 runs 13 residues. The germline CDR1 and CDR2 sequences are SGHNT and YENEEA. The CDR3 DNA follows: TGTGCCAGCAGCCAGGGACAGTTCTACGAGCAGTACTTC. This codes for CASSQGQFYEQYF.

This chain uses TRBV6-2 or TRBV6-3 with TRBJ1-1, with 8 bases matching TRBD1. The CDR3 extends over 15 amino acids. V was pared by 0 bases and J by 4 bases, with 4 bases of the junction left unmatched. CDR1 is MNHEY and CDR2 is SVGEGT in the germline V gene. The chain's CDR3 is CASSYSLTGATEAFF. DNA for the CDR3: TGTGCCAGCAGTTACTCGCTGACAGGGGCCACTGAAGCTTTCTTT.

CDR3 in amino acids: CASSLSLGGASYEQYF. The CDR3 DNA reads TGTGCCAGCAGTTTATCATTAGGGGGCGCTTCCTACGAGCAGTACTTC. The chain couples TRBV28 to TRBJ2-7; 7 bases agree with TRBD1. The CDR3 runs to 16 residues. V shed 1 base, J shed 1 base, and the junction held 7 bases outside the gene matches. Germline values: CDR1 MDHEN, CDR2 SYDVKM.

The chain couples TRBV9 to TRBJ2-3; 12 bases are a match to TRBD2. The V gene end was trimmed by 3 bases and the J gene end by 4 bases; junction bases not matched to a gene: 3. Looked up from germline, CDR1 is SGDLS and CDR2 is YYNGEE. The CDR3 is 15 residues long. The CDR3 loop is CASSASGGVPDTQYF. The CDR3 DNA reads as TGTGCCAGCAGCGCTAGCGGGGGGGTACCAGATACGCAGTATTTT.

The chain employs TRBV14 and TRBJ1-6; TRBD1 agrees at 8 bases. This CDR3 region has 14 residues. V was clipped by 4 bases and J by 10 bases; unmatched bases: 6. Germline lookup yields CDR1 SGHDN and CDR2 FVKESK. CDR3 coding DNA: TGTGCCAGCAGCCGAGGGACAGGTGAATCACCCCTCCACTTT. This gives the protein CASSRGTGESPLHF. Variable domain in full (rest from reference TRBV14 and TRBJ1-6): EAGVTQFPSHSVIEKGQTVTLRCDPISGHDNLYWYRRVMGKEIKFLLHFVKESKQDESGMPNNRFLAERTGGTYSTLKVQPAELEDSGVYFCASSRGTGESPLHFGNGTRLTVT.

J is TRBJ2-5 and V is TRBV5-5; D perhaps matches TRBD1 (6 bases). With 4 bases removed from V and 5 bases from J, the gap between germline ends came to 15 bases. The CDR3 has 14 amino acids. Germline assignment: CDR1 SGHKS and CDR2 YYEKEE (reference sequence). CDR3 protein: CASSPGTPGETQYF. DNA of the CDR3: TGTGCCAGCAGCCCAGGGACACCGGGGGAGACCCAGTACTTC.

V is TRBV7-8 and J is TRBJ1-5; TRBD1 aligns across 9 bases. The CDR3 runs to 15 residues. Germline V lookup: CDR1 SGHVS, CDR2 FQNEAQ. Trimming at V came to 3 bases and at J to 4 bases, leaving 4 bases not matched to a gene. CDR3 protein: CASSFGQGINQPQHF. The CDR3 bases are TGTGCCAGCAGCTTTGGACAGGGGATAAATCAGCCCCAGCATTTT.

V usage is TRBV6-5 and J usage is TRBJ1-4; possible D gene TRBD1, 5 bases. V was clipped by 7 bases and J by 10 bases, with 22 bases between them. CDR1 and CDR2 from the germline V gene are MNHEY and SVGAGI. The CDR3 length is 15 residues. This CDR3 is CASTPSGEGSGKLFF. The CDR3, as DNA: TGTGCCAGCACCCCCTCGGGGGAGGGCTCGGGAAAACTGTTTTTT.

The chain joins TRBV24-1 to TRBJ1-4, with D possibly being TRBD1 (5 bases). The CDR3 is 8 amino acids. V lost 12 bases, J lost 14 bases, and 9 bases lay in between. Germline values: CDR1 KGHDR, CDR2 SFDVKD. The CDR3, as DNA: TGTGCCCCGGGGGGGCTGTTTTTT. This sequence encodes CAPGGLFF.